The 24 T cell receptor beta chains in this list originate from one sample, sequenced in a study of T-cell reconstitution after alpha-beta-depleted transplantation in children. Molecular barcoding with unique molecular identifiers was used for the TCRbeta library. TCRdb processed the PCR reads anew with MiXCR; each CDR3 protein has one entry. The table lists 250,000 to 300,000 distinct CDR3 sequences, around 10% of them singletons. The sample in question was peripheral blood, obtained 180 days after TCRalphabeta/CD19-depleted stem cell transplant. The receptors derive from a male patient under 10 years old who had a stem cell transplant for chronic granulomatous disease, so the T cells may come from the graft donor.

At least ten counts were recorded for this clonotype. The V and J genes are TRBV10-2 and TRBJ2-3; 7 nucleotides line up with TRBD2. The V segment lost 4 bases and the J segment 4 bases; nucleotides outside the gene matches: 2. Germline V CDR1 and CDR2: WSHSY, SAAADI. The CDR3 extends over 13 amino acids. Here the CDR3 reads CASSGREADTQYF. The CDR3 DNA sequence: TGCGCCAGCAGTGGTCGGGAGGCAGATACGCAGTATTTT.

A few counts support this clonotype. V and J are TRBV5-4 and TRBJ2-1; D is perhaps TRBD2 (5 bases). This CDR3 is 15 amino acids long. In germline, CDR1 is SGHNT, CDR2 YYREEE (reference sequence). Trimming left V 4 bases short and J 3 bases short, with 14 bases between. CDR3 in DNA: TGTGCCAGCAGCACTCTGACCGGGAACTACAATGAGCAGTTCTTC. Amino acids: CASSTLTGNYNEQFF.

The V gene is TRBV27, the J gene TRBJ2-3; D is tentatively TRBD1 or TRBD2 (5 bases each). The CDR3 spans 14 residues. Per the germline V gene, CDR1 is MNHEY and CDR2 is SMNVEV (reference sequence). V was clipped by 6 bases and J by 8 bases, with 18 bases between them. This CDR3 reads CASSSTLGVGTQYF. In DNA form, the CDR3 reads TGTGCCAGCAGCTCGACTCTGGGGGTGGGTACGCAGTATTTT.

This clonotype showed up many times. The chain employs TRBV5-1 and TRBJ1-2; the match to TRBD1 covers 8 bases. Germline lookup yields CDR1 SGHRS and CDR2 YFSETQ. V was pared by 2 bases and J by 3 bases, with 3 bases of the junction left unmatched. The CDR3 runs 14 residues. In DNA form, the CDR3 reads TGCGCCAGCAGCTTTGGACAGGGTGACTATGGCTACACCTTC. As protein: CASSFGQGDYGYTF.

V is TRBV11-1 and J is TRBJ2-3; D not certain. The CDR3 totals 14 residues. Germline loops: CDR1 SGHAT, CDR2 FQDESV (reference sequence). The V end was cut by 1 base, the J end by 10 bases, with 15 bases between. The DNA for the CDR3 is TGTGCCAGCAGCTTAGTGGACCCGATTCGGCCGCAGTATTTT. Residues: CASSLVDPIRPQYF. Filled out from reference TRBV11-1 and TRBJ2-3, the complete variable domain reads EAEVAQSPRYKITEKSQAVAFWCDPISGHATLYWYRQILGQGPELLVQFQDESVVDDSQLPKDRFSAERLKGVDSTLKIQPAELGDSAMYLCASSLVDPIRPQYFGPGTRLTVL.

There are many counts of this clonotype. This sequence joins TRBV14 and TRBJ1-1; D unclear. CDR3 size: 13 residues. Per the germline V gene, CDR1 is SGHDN and CDR2 is FVKESK. Trimming pared 4 bases from V and 1 base from J, leaving 7 bases between. The CDR3 sequence is CASSRKGNTEAFF. The CDR3 DNA follows: TGTGCCAGCAGCCGGAAGGGGAACACTGAAGCTTTCTTT.

This clonotype has at least ten counts. This chain connects TRBV27 to TRBJ2-1, with no clear D. This CDR3 is built from 17 residues. Germline V CDR1 and CDR2: MNHEY, SMNVEV (reference sequence). V was cut by 5 bases and J by 0 bases, with 17 bases left in between. Written as DNA, the CDR3 is TGTGCCAGCAGTCCCCGACTTGCTAGTAGCTCCTACAATGAGCAGTTCTTC. It encodes CASSPRLASSSYNEQFF.

The sample holds many counts of this clonotype. The J gene is TRBJ2-7, the V gene TRBV28, with 8 bases fitting TRBD2. From germline, CDR1 is MDHEN and CDR2 SYDVKM. The CDR3 totals 15 residues. V lost 6 bases to trimming and J lost 4 bases; unmatched junction nucleotides: 11. The CDR3 loop is CASSPFSGKWYEQYF. The DNA of the CDR3 is TGTGCCAGCAGCCCCTTTAGCGGGAAGTGGTACGAGCAGTACTTC. Using reference TRBV28 and TRBJ2-7 for the parts outside the CDR3, the full variable domain is DVKVTQSSRYLVKRTGEKVFLECVQDMDHENMFWYRQDPGLGLRLIYFSYDVKMKEKGDIPEGYSVSREKKERFSLILESASTNQTSMYLCASSPFSGKWYEQYFGPGTRLTVT.

This clonotype was detected many times. The chain joins TRBV5-1 to TRBJ2-7; weak D call: TRBD2 (5 bases). Germline assignment: CDR1 SGHRS and CDR2 YFSETQ. V was shortened by 1 base and J by 0 bases, with 8 bases between the two germline ends. The CDR3 consists of 14 residues. CDR3 sequence reads: CASSLHGGSYEQYF. The CDR3 DNA reads as TGCGCCAGCAGCTTGCACGGAGGCTCCTACGAGCAGTACTTC.

This clonotype was recorded at least ten times. This chain uses TRBV20-1 with TRBJ2-7, with 8 nucleotides matching TRBD2. V shed 3 bases, J shed 2 bases, and the junction held 6 bases outside the gene matches. CDR3 length equals 14 residues. In germline, CDR1 is DFQATT, CDR2 SNEGSKA (reference sequence). CDR3 DNA: TGCAGTGCTAGCGGGGGGGCCGTCCCCTACGAGCAGTACTTC. It is translated as CSASGGAVPYEQYF.

The chain combines TRBV29-1 with TRBJ1-4, with D hard to call. CDR1 is SQVTM and CDR2 is ANQGSEA in the germline V gene. This CDR3 contains 15 residues. The V gene lost 1 base and the J gene lost 0 bases, with 9 bases spanning the gap. CDR3 sequence (DNA): TGCAGCGTTGAAGCCATAAGTGCAACTAATGAAAAACTGTTTTTT. Amino acid sequence: CSVEAISATNEKLFF.

This clonotype was seen at least ten times. This chain's CDR3 is CASSLLDRASYEQYF. CDR3 nucleotides: TGTGCCAGCAGCTTGCTGGACAGAGCCTCTTACGAGCAGTACTTC. V usage is TRBV5-5 and J usage is TRBJ2-7; the D gene is possibly TRBD1 (6 bases). V lost 1 base to trimming and J lost 4 bases, with 15 bases between them. There are 15 residues in the CDR3. Germline V gene sequence: CDR1 SGHKS, CDR2 YYEKEE (reference sequence).

This clonotype appeared many times. The V call is TRBV7-3, the J call TRBJ2-5, with 7 bases aligning to TRBD1. This CDR3 contains 14 residues. V lost 7 bases, J lost 0 bases, and 5 bases stayed unmatched. From germline, CDR1 is SGHTA and CDR2 FQGTGA. The CDR3 region has the DNA TGTGCCAGCAACTCGACAGGGCACCAAGAGACCCAGTACTTC. This gives the protein CASNSTGHQETQYF.

This clonotype was counted ten times or more. The chain employs TRBV28 and TRBJ2-2; possibly TRBD2 for D (6 bases). The CDR3 covers 15 residues. V lost 6 bases to trimming and J lost 4 bases, with 15 bases between them. In germline, CDR1 is MDHEN, CDR2 SYDVKM. The CDR3 reads CASRRMASATGELFF. Here the CDR3 DNA reads TGTGCCAGCAGGAGGATGGCTAGCGCCACCGGGGAGCTGTTTTTT.

This clonotype occurred many times. Sequence at one end of the junction differs from germline and may be a read error. The chain combines TRBV5-1 with TRBJ2-7, with a tentative D call TRBD2 (5 bases). The germline gives CDR1 SGHRS, CDR2 YFSETQ. The CDR3 covers 13 residues. The CDR3 DNA reads TGTGCCAGCAGCCCCCGGACTGTCTACGAGCAGTACTTC. It yields the protein CASSPRTVYEQYF.

This chain connects TRBV27 to TRBJ2-5; D is uncertain. The ends were cut back, 3 bases at V and 9 bases at J, with 8 bases in the middle. The germline V gene encodes CDR1 MNHEY and CDR2 SMNVEV (reference sequence). This CDR3 has 11 amino acids. CDR3 sequence reads: CASSLAEAQYF. The CDR3 DNA sequence: TGTGCCAGCAGTTTGGCTGAGGCCCAGTACTTC.

This clonotype occurred many times. V and J are TRBV18 and TRBJ1-3; D unresolved. The germline V gene encodes CDR1 KGHSH and CDR2 LQKENI. The germline V and J ends were trimmed by 3 bases and 4 bases, with 13 bases remaining between them. The CDR3 has 15 amino acids. This chain's CDR3 is CASSPDPSRGNTIYF. The CDR3 DNA reads as TGTGCCAGCTCACCGGACCCGTCGAGGGGAAACACCATATATTTT.

Many counts were recorded for this clonotype. J is TRBJ2-1 and V is TRBV5-1; no firm D call. The CDR3 extends over 12 amino acids. Germline V gene data show CDR1 as SGHRS and CDR2 as YFSETQ. Trimming removed 2 bases at V and 8 bases at J, with 8 bases between. CDR3 bases: TGCGCCAGCAGCTTCTATTGGGATGAGCAGTTCTTC. As protein: CASSFYWDEQFF.

The sample holds many counts of this clonotype. The V gene is TRBV7-2, the J gene TRBJ2-3; D is perhaps TRBD1 (5 bases). Germline assignment: CDR1 SGHTA and CDR2 FQGNSA. V lost 3 bases and J lost 5, with 9 bases in between. The CDR3 totals 13 residues. CDR3 sequence reads: CASSFGHGDTQYF. For the CDR3, the DNA is TGTGCCAGCAGCTTCGGACACGGAGATACGCAGTATTTT. Together with reference TRBV7-2 and TRBJ2-3, the CDR3 gives the full variable domain: GAGVSQSPSNKVTEKGKDVELRCDPISGHTALYWYRQSLGQGLEFLIYFQGNSAPDKSGLPSDRFSAERTGGSVSTLTIQRTQQEDSAVYLCASSFGHGDTQYFGPGTRLTVL.

This clonotype was recorded many times. The chain uses TRBV6-1 and TRBJ2-1; TRBD1 matches 7 bases. Trimming at V came to 6 bases and at J to 2 bases, leaving 7 bases not matched to a gene. The CDR3 contains 15 residues. Per germline, CDR1 MNHNS and CDR2 SASEGT. The DNA of the CDR3 is TGTGCCAGCAGAAACAACAGGGGAACCTACAATGAGCAGTTCTTC. As protein: CASRNNRGTYNEQFF.

The genes are TRBV7-9 and TRBJ2-7; a weak D match, TRBD1 (6 bases). The CDR3 is 14 residues long. Germline loops: CDR1 SEHNR, CDR2 FQNEAQ (reference sequence). Trimming removed 7 bases at V and 2 bases at J, with 15 bases between. For the CDR3, the DNA is TGTGCCAGCAACCCGGGACATACTCCCTACGAGCAGTACTTC. Translating gives CASNPGHTPYEQYF.

Regarding this clonotype: This sequence may be a read error, since a much larger clone differs from it by one base. The chain has TRBV12-3 or TRBV12-4 and TRBJ2-7, with 7 bases fitting TRBD2. After removal of 3 bases from V and 0 bases from J, the junction contained 5 bases not matched to a gene. The CDR3 is 15 residues long. CDR3 sequence reads: CASSFSWGGSYEQYF. The CDR3, as DNA: TGTGCCAGCAGTTTCTCGTGGGGGGGCTCCTACGAGCAGTACTTC.

This clonotype was detected many times. The chain employs TRBV7-2 and TRBJ1-3; maybe TRBD1 (5 bases). CDR3 length equals 16 residues. Germline values: CDR1 SGHTA, CDR2 FQGNSA. The V and J ends lost 7 bases and 1 base respectively, with 17 bases between them. The DNA of the CDR3 is TGTGCCAGCACCTCCAGGGATAGCAAGTCTGGAAACACCATATATTTT. Translating gives CASTSRDSKSGNTIYF.

The sample holds many counts of this clonotype. The rearrangement uses TRBV9 and TRBJ2-7; D might be TRBD1 or TRBD2, each matching 7 bases. Germline V CDR1 and CDR2: SGDLS, YYNGEE. CDR3 length equals 13 residues. V lost 4 bases and J lost 7, with 15 bases in between. CDR3 protein: CASSPGGEWEQYF. The CDR3 DNA reads as TGTGCCAGCAGCCCAGGGGGGGAATGGGAGCAGTACTTC.